These 29 T cell receptor beta chains share one sample of origin, sequenced in a study of cytomegalovirus exposure and HLA in healthy donors. PCR primers comprised 60 Vbeta and 13 Jbeta primers. Some clones are missing from TCRdb's copy, which holds only in-frame ones; the method was immunoSEQ multiplex PCR. The sample has about 220,000 clones; 65% to 75% are singletons. Sequences were obtained from PBMCs. The receptors here all came from a woman aged 25 to 39 in good health and CMV-seronegative.

V gene TRBV5-1 combines with J gene TRBJ2-4; D is possibly TRBD1 (7 bases). The CDR3 is 16 amino acids. Per the germline V gene, CDR1 is SGHRS and CDR2 is YFSETQ. Trimming took 7 bases from V and 4 from J, leaving 21 bases between them. The CDR3 nucleotides read TGCGCCAGCTCCTCGGGAGACAGGGCTCCAAAAAACATTCAGTACTTC. It encodes CASSSGDRAPKNIQYF.

The chain combines TRBV5-6 with TRBJ1-1; D gene ambiguous. The CDR3 spans 15 residues. V was trimmed by 0 bases and J by 3 bases, leaving 12 bases between them. CDR1 is SGHDT, CDR2 YYEEEE, per germline. The CDR3 loop is CASSLASHADTEAFF. The CDR3 DNA follows: TGTGCCAGCAGCTTGGCCTCGCACGCGGACACTGAAGCTTTCTTT.

In the case of this clone: Relative to the germline gene, one junction end is altered; a read error may explain this. This chain joins TRBV18 and TRBJ2-3; tentatively, D is TRBD2 (5 bases). Germline V gene lookup returns CDR1 KGHSH and CDR2 LQKENI. The CDR3 contains 13 residues. DNA for the CDR3: TGTGCCAGCTCCTCGGACTGGGCAGATACGCGGTATTTT. Protein product: CASSSDWADTRYF.

The V gene is TRBV7-9, the J gene TRBJ2-7; no definite D call. V was clipped by 7 bases and J by 5 bases, with 9 bases between them. The CDR3 extends over 11 amino acids. Germline lookup yields CDR1 SEHNR and CDR2 FQNEAQ (reference sequence). In DNA, the CDR3 is TGTGCCAGCATCGCCTACGACGAGCAGTACTTC. It yields the protein CASIAYDEQYF.

The chain joins TRBV6-1 to TRBJ1-1; D call uncertain. In germline, CDR1 is MNHNS, CDR2 SASEGT. The CDR3 loop spans 13 amino acids. V gave up 6 bases and J gave up 2 bases, with 10 bases separating them. The CDR3 nucleotides read TGTGCCAGCAGAAGTGGCCAAAACACTGAAGCTTTCTTT. This encodes CASRSGQNTEAFF.

The gene calls are TRBV12-5 and TRBJ1-2; TRBD1 is a possible D gene (6 bases). Between the trimmed V and J ends, which lost 6 bases and 12 bases, there was a span of 17 bases. The CDR3 length is 12 residues. Per germline, CDR1 LGHNT and CDR2 FRNRAP. The CDR3 region is CASGRGARQDTF. CDR3 in DNA: TGTGCTAGTGGCCGGGGGGCCCGCCAGGACACCTTC.

This rearrangement joins TRBV5-8 to TRBJ2-1; 7 bases are shared with TRBD2. The CDR3 is 17 amino acids. V dropped 7 bases and J dropped 1; count of bases not matched to a gene: 14. Germline lookup yields CDR1 SGHTS and CDR2 YDEGEE. CDR3 sequence (DNA): TGTGCCAGCCCCGAGGAAGCGGGAAGAGGTTCCTACAATGAGCAGTTCTTC. Its protein product is CASPEEAGRGSYNEQFF.

This clone has more than one count but fewer than ten. The chain links TRBV7-6 to TRBJ2-1, with 7 bases identical to TRBD2. Losses at the gene ends were 5 bases for V and 1 base for J; bases not matched to a gene: 5. The germline CDR1 and CDR2 sequences are SGHVS and FNYEAQ. The CDR3 sequence is 15 residues long. The CDR3 nucleotides are TGTGCCAGCAGCCCTACTAGCGTATCCTACAATGAGCAGTTCTTC. Protein: CASSPTSVSYNEQFF.

This chain connects TRBV6-1 to TRBJ1-1, with D tentatively TRBD1 (5 bases). The CDR3 runs 13 residues. Between the trimmed V and J ends, which lost 4 bases and 0 bases, there was a span of 6 bases. Germline V CDR1 and CDR2: MNHNS, SASEGT. The CDR3 DNA reads TGTGCCAGCAGTGGACAGTTGAACACTGAAGCTTTCTTT. It specifies CASSGQLNTEAFF.

This clone was picked up a small number of times. Different DNA sequences within this sample yield the same CDR3. The rearrangement uses TRBV5-1 and TRBJ1-1, with D possibly TRBD1 on 6 matching bases. From germline, CDR1 is SGHRS and CDR2 YFSETQ. The CDR3 runs to 15 residues. V lost 0 bases and J 2 bases, leaving 11 bases between the germline ends. The CDR3 DNA is TGCGCCAGCAGCTTGGCACAGGGTCTCAACACTGAAGCTTTCTTT. This encodes CASSLAQGLNTEAFF.

This chain uses TRBV6-5 with TRBJ2-1; 11 nucleotides align to TRBD2. Germline V lookup: CDR1 MNHEY, CDR2 SVGAGI. The CDR3 length is 16 residues. Germline trimming cut 0 bases from V and 8 bases from J; bases unmatched to any gene: 6. This CDR3 is CASSYSKLAGVHEQFF. In nucleotides, the CDR3 is TGTGCCAGCAGTTACTCGAAACTAGCGGGAGTACATGAGCAGTTCTTC.

This clone has only a few counts. V and J are TRBV9 and TRBJ2-7; 10 nucleotides agree with TRBD1. This CDR3 comprises 15 residues. The junction had 7 bases not matched to a gene; V was cut back by 3 bases and J by 4 bases. Germline CDR1 and CDR2: SGDLS and YYNGEE. The CDR3 DNA reads as TGTGCCAGCAGCGAGCAGGGGACAGGGGAGTACGAGCAGTACTTC. Translation gives CASSEQGTGEYEQYF.

Concerning this clone: The junction departs from germline at one end; a sequencing error may be responsible. The identical CDR3 is also encoded by other nucleotide sequences in the sample. This chain links TRBV4-1 with TRBJ1-1, with D tentatively TRBD1 (5 bases). Germline V gene data show CDR1 as MGHRA and CDR2 as YSYEKL. The CDR3 has 17 amino acids. Here the CDR3 DNA reads TGCGCCAGTAGCCAACCCGTCCAGGAGTCCCGGGGGACTGAAGCTTTCTTT. This codes for CASSQPVQESRGTEAFF.

The V gene is TRBV5-6, the J gene TRBJ2-5; maybe TRBD2 (5 bases). V dropped 3 bases and J dropped 5 bases, with 8 bases sitting between them. The CDR3 sequence is 12 residues long. Germline CDR1 and CDR2: SGHDT and YYEEEE. The CDR3: CASSSSGETQYF. The CDR3 nucleotides are TGTGCCAGCAGCTCTTCGGGGGAGACCCAGTACTTC.

This chain links TRBV5-1 with TRBJ1-1; the D gene is possibly TRBD1 (6 bases). Trimming cost V 1 base and J 6 bases, with 13 bases left between them. CDR1 and CDR2 (germline): SGHRS, YFSETQ. The CDR3 has 14 amino acids. The CDR3 sequence is CASSLIGGVPEAFF. The CDR3 coding sequence is TGCGCCAGCAGCTTGATAGGGGGAGTCCCTGAAGCTTTCTTT.

V gene TRBV6-6 combines with J gene TRBJ1-1; D is possibly TRBD1 (5 bases). The CDR3 totals 12 residues. The germline V gene has CDR1 MNHNY and CDR2 SVGAGI (reference sequence). Trimming removed 9 bases at V and 6 bases at J, with 14 bases between. This CDR3 is CASSPGGAEAFF. The DNA of the CDR3 is TGTGCCAGTTCCCCTGGGGGGGCTGAAGCTTTCTTT.

The chain has TRBV21-1 and TRBJ2-7; TRBD1 is the table's D call, not checked against the DNA. TRBV21-1 is assigned pseudogene status. There are 19 residues in the CDR3. Here the CDR3 reads CASSKKVGVTGTGSSEQYF. The CDR3 DNA reads TGTGCCAGCAGCAAAAAAGTGGGGGTCACCGGGACAGGGTCGAGCGAGCAGTACTTC.

The chain employs TRBV9 and TRBJ2-1; 7 bases line up with TRBD2. The CDR3 consists of 15 residues. CDR1 and CDR2 (germline): SGDLS, YYNGEE. Trimming at V came to 4 bases and at J to 8 bases, leaving 12 bases not matched to a gene. The CDR3 nucleotides read TGTGCCAGCAGCCACCCGGTGGGGGAGGGCTATGAGCAGTTCTTC. Translating it yields CASSHPVGEGYEQFF. Drawing the rest from reference TRBV9 and TRBJ2-1, the complete variable domain is DSGVTQTPKHLITATGQRVTLRCSPRSGDLSVYWYQQSLDQGLQFLIQYYNGEERAKGNILERFSAQQFPDLHSELNLSSLELGDSALYFCASSHPVGEGYEQFFGPGTRLTVL.

This rearrangement joins TRBV19 to TRBJ2-3, with 12 bases that match TRBD2. The V segment lost 1 base and the J segment 3 bases; nucleotides outside the gene matches: 5. Germline lookup yields CDR1 LNHDA and CDR2 SQIVND (reference sequence). The CDR3 totals 17 residues. Here the CDR3 reads CASSIGLAGAATDTQYF. CDR3 sequence (DNA): TGTGCCAGTAGTATAGGACTAGCGGGAGCCGCGACAGATACGCAGTATTTT.

Of note for this clone: One end of the junction varies from germline; a read error may be responsible. J is TRBJ1-1 and V is TRBV5-1, with a tentative D call TRBD1 (6 bases). This CDR3 spans 12 amino acids. Germline values: CDR1 SGHRS, CDR2 YFSETQ. This CDR3 is CAVHREGTEAFF. The CDR3 DNA reads TGTGCCGTACACAGGGAAGGCACTGAAGCTTTCTTT.

There are a few counts of this clone. This chain uses TRBV5-1 with TRBJ1-2; 10 bases are a match to TRBD1. CDR3 length equals 13 residues. Germline V gives CDR1 SGHRS, CDR2 YFSETQ. V gave up 4 bases and J gave up 6 bases; unmatched junction bases: 3. CDR3 sequence reads: CASSGDRGDGYTF. The CDR3 DNA reads as TGCGCCAGCAGCGGGGACAGGGGTGATGGCTACACCTTC.

The CDR3 nucleotides read TGTGCCAGCAGCTCGGGACTAGAGTACGAGCAGTACTTC. It is translated as CASSSGLEYEQYF. The chain uses TRBV7-9 and TRBJ2-7; the match to TRBD2 covers 8 bases. V was pared by 4 bases and J by 4 bases, with 3 bases of the junction left unmatched. The CDR3 loop spans 13 amino acids. Germline V CDR1 and CDR2: SEHNR, FQNEAQ (reference sequence).

V is TRBV6-6 and J is TRBJ1-1, with D perhaps matching TRBD1 (5 bases). V lost 0 bases to trimming and J lost 1 base, with 9 bases between them. Germline V gives CDR1 MNHNY, CDR2 SVGAGI (reference sequence). CDR3 length equals 15 residues. The CDR3 reads CASSYSTTGNTEAFF. CDR3 coding DNA: TGTGCCAGCAGTTACTCGACCACAGGGAACACTGAAGCTTTCTTT.

The chain joins TRBV30 to TRBJ1-1, with D possibly matching TRBD1 (6 bases). CDR1 and CDR2 from the germline V gene are GTSNPN and SVGIG (reference sequence). The CDR3 totals 15 residues. Trimming cost V 1 base and J 0 bases, with 12 bases left between them. The CDR3 spells CAWSATGRLNTEAFF. Here the CDR3 DNA reads TGTGCCTGGAGTGCGACAGGACGATTGAACACTGAAGCTTTCTTT.

This rearrangement joins TRBV7-2 to TRBJ2-3; 8 bases agree with TRBD1. CDR1 SGHTA and CDR2 FQGNSA come from the germline V gene. With V trimmed by 1 base and J by 5 bases, 5 bases remained unmatched. The CDR3 has 15 residues. This chain's CDR3 is CASSLENRGIDTQYF. CDR3 nucleotide sequence: TGTGCCAGCAGCTTAGAGAACAGGGGGATAGATACGCAGTATTTT.

The V and J genes are TRBV4-2 and TRBJ2-1; TRBD2 agrees at 9 bases. Germline V lookup: CDR1 LGHNA, CDR2 YNFKEQ. The CDR3 totals 16 residues. The J segment lost 9 bases and the V segment lost 3 bases, leaving 12 bases of the junction unmatched. CDR3 sequence reads: CASSHGWVAGAVEQFF. CDR3 nucleotides: TGTGCCAGCAGCCACGGTTGGGTAGCGGGGGCGGTTGAGCAGTTCTTC.

Remarks on this clone: The sample has other DNA sequences that encode this CDR3 too. The CDR3 loop is CASSLGGVDYGYTF. CDR3 coding DNA: TGTGCCAGCAGCTTGGGCGGGGTGGACTATGGCTACACCTTC. The chain is built from TRBV5-6 and TRBJ1-2; unclear D gene. Germline V gene sequence: CDR1 SGHDT, CDR2 YYEEEE. This CDR3 is built from 14 residues. V lost 0 bases and J 3 bases, leaving 9 bases between the germline ends. The whole variable domain, remainder taken from reference TRBV5-6 and TRBJ1-2, is DAGVTQSPTHLIKTRGQQVTLRCSPKSGHDTVSWYQQALGQGPQFIFQYYEEEERQRGNFPDRFSGHQFPNYSSELNVNALLLGDSALYLCASSLGGVDYGYTFGSGTRLTVV.

This clone has only one observation. The V call is TRBV2, the J call TRBJ1-2, with TRBD1 matching over 11 bases. From germline, CDR1 is SNHLY and CDR2 FYNNEI. The length of the CDR3 is 16 residues. V lost 1 base and J lost 4; bases outside the gene matches: 5. The CDR3 loop reads CASSEVIGQGAYGYTF. The CDR3 nucleotides are TGTGCCAGCAGTGAAGTAATAGGACAGGGGGCCTATGGCTACACCTTC.

Details on this clone: At one end the junction does not follow the germline gene, possibly because of a read error. V and J are TRBV11-2 and TRBJ2-3; D is possibly TRBD1 (6 bases). The CDR3 has 17 residues. Germline CDR1 reads SGHAT; CDR2 reads FQNNGV. The CDR3 DNA sequence: TGTGTCAGCAGCCGCTTTGGGAGAGGGGGTAGCACAGATACGCAGTATTTT. Translation gives CVSSRFGRGGSTDTQYF.